This T cell receptor (beta chain) is drawn from a study of blood T cell repertoires in COVID-19. Study as a whole: Whether acute or convalescent, the COVID-19 samples came from the United States, Italy and Spain.

V lost 3 bases, J lost 3 bases, and 9 bases lay in between. CDR1 is MNHEY and CDR2 is SMNVEV in the germline V gene (reference sequence). The CDR3 consists of 13 residues. Here immunoSEQ multiplex PCR was the method, and the copy in TCRdb shows in-frame clones only, minus some. The sample carries nearly 250,000 clones, about 90% recorded once. Participants were aged 18 to 89 years, lived in roughly 23 US areas, and enrolled virtually. What was sequenced was PBMCs or T cells enriched from blood (not recorded which). This TCR was recovered from a man aged 45-65 years who had been exposed to COVID-19. The rearrangement links TRBV27 to TRBJ2-7, with D possibly TRBD1 on 6 matching bases. CDR3 sequence reads: CASSFGQYYEQYF. CDR3 DNA sequence: TGTGCCAGCAGTTTTGGACAGTACTACGAGCAGTACTTC.